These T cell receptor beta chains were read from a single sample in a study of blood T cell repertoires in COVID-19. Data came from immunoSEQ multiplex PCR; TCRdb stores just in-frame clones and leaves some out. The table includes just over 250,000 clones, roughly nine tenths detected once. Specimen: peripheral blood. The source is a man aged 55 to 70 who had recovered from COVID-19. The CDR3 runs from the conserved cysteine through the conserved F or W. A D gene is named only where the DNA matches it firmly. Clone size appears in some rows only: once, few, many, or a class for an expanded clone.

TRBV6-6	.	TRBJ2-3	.	CASNEGGTDTQYF	TGTGCCAGCAATGAGGGGGGCACAGATACGCAGTATTTT
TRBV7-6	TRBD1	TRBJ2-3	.	CASSLETGGLSTDTQYF	TGTGCCAGCAGCTTAGAGACAGGGGGCCTGAGCACAGATACGCAGTATTTT
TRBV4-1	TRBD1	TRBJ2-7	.	CASSQDLGQGFDYEQYF	TGCGCCAGCAGCCAAGATCTAGGACAGGGGTTTGACTACGAGCAGTACTTC
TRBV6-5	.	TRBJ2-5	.	CASRRIMQETQYF	TGTGCCAGCAGGCGGATCATGCAAGAGACCCAGTACTTC
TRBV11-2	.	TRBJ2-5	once	CASSIGTRQETQYF	TGTGCCAGCAGCATTGGGACACGACAAGAGACCCAGTACTTC
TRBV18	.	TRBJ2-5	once	CASSSQRETQYF	TGTGCCAGCTCATCACAGCGGGAGACCCAGTACTTC
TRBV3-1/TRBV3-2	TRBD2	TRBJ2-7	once	CASGPSWDYQSGEQYF	TGTGCCAGCGGACCTTCTTGGGACTACCAATCGGGCGAGCAGTACTTC
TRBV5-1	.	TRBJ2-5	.	CASSLEHRGETQYF	TGCGCCAGCAGCTTGGAACATCGGGGGGAGACCCAGTACTTC
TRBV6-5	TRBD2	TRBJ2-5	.	CGGGGTSVPTETQYF	TGTGGCGGAGGGGGGACTAGCGTTCCCACAGAGACCCAGTACTTC
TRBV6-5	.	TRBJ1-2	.	CASRSQTNYGYTF	TGTGCCAGCAGATCTCAGACTAACTATGGCTACACCTTC
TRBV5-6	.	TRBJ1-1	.	CASSPWLAGMKLGPEAFF	TGTGCCAGCAGCCCTTGGTTAGCAGGGATGAAGTTAGGGCCTGAAGCTTTCTTT
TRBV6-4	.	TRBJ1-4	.	CASSDWANLATNEKLFF	TGTGCCAGCAGTGATTGGGCTAACTTGGCAACTAATGAAAAACTGTTTTTT
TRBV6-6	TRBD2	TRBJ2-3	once	CASRGLAGAGDTQYF	TGTGCCAGCAGAGGACTAGCGGGGGCCGGAGATACGCAGTATTTT
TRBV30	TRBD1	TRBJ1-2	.	CAWRPTGDGLGYTF	TGTGCCTGGAGGCCGACAGGGGACGGCCTAGGCTACACCTTC
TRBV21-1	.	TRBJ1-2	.	CASSALTGAFGYTF	TGTGCCAGCAGCGCTTTGACAGGGGCTTTCGGCTACACCTTC
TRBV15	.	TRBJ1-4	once	CATSSKRAGREKLFF	TGTGCCACCAGCAGTAAAAGGGCAGGGAGGGAAAAACTGTTTTTT
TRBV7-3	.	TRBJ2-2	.	CASSLGQWGPNTGELFF	TGTGCCAGCAGCCTCGGTCAGTGGGGCCCGAACACCGGGGAGCTGTTTTTT
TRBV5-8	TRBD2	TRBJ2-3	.	CASSLGISGGVSDTQYF	TGTGCCAGCAGCTTGGGGATTAGCGGGGGTGTATCAGATACGCAGTATTTT
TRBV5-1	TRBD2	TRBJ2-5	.	CASSPRGTGGQETQYF	TGCGCCAGCAGCCCCAGGGGAACGGGGGGGCAAGAGACCCAGTACTTC
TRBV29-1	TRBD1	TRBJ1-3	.	CSVAGGQGSGNTIYF	TGCAGCGTTGCCGGGGGACAGGGGTCTGGAAACACCATATATTTT
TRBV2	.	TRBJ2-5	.	CASSDTGPHGTQYF	TGTGCCAGCAGTGATACAGGCCCGCACGGGACCCAGTACTTC